This T cell receptor (beta chain) was sequenced in a study of human T cells and chemical hapten exposure. Across the study: Patients' scalps got diphenylcyclopropenone weekly throughout the approximately 24-week study.

Whole-study findings and limits: The donor cohort had alopecia, so its immune response may not match that of healthy people. Controls formed significantly fewer large CDR3 similarity clusters than expanded TCRs did.

Stated time point: pre-sensitization, week 0. Noted treatment: therapeutic diphenylcyclopropenone sensitization with weekly scalp DPC. TCRdb ran MiXCR on the RACE reads and lists one entry per CDR3 protein. Of approximately 41,000 distinct CDR3 sequences in the sample, 7.6% are singletons; the top ten hold around 1.2%. With regard to this clonotype: Its antigen is unknown. A much larger clone differs from this one at a single base, so this may be a read error.

The CDR3 covers 14 residues. Per the germline V gene, CDR1 is LNHDA and CDR2 is SQIVND (reference sequence). The source of this sequence is a woman aged 45 to 65 with alopecia areata. Some clones in this sample may be carry-over from other donors' samples. The chain uses TRBV19 and TRBJ1-4, with no clear D. The sequencing here drew on whole blood, taken in connection with sensitization to the hapten diphenylcyclopropenone (DPC). CDR3 DNA sequence: TGTGCCAGTAGTATCCAGGCCAGTAATGAAAAACTGATTTTT. Amino acid sequence: CASSIQASNEKLIF. The full variable domain, with the rest looked up from reference TRBV19 and TRBJ1-4, is DGGITQSPKYLFRKEGQNVTLSCEQNLNHDAMYWYRQDPGQGLRLIYYSQIVNDFQKGDIAEGYSVSREKKESFPLTVTSAQKNPTAFYLCASSIQASNEKLIFGSGTQLSVL.